This T cell receptor beta chain was identified during a study of T-cell memory formation after mild COVID-19. Overall study context: TCR clusters were mostly confined to one donor each.

Deletions cut 5 bases from V and 3 bases from J, with 22 bases between. The CDR3 runs to 17 residues. In germline, CDR1 is SGHNT, CDR2 YYREEE (reference sequence). TCRdb processed the 5' RACE reads anew with MiXCR; each CDR3 protein has one entry. The sample holds about 400,000 distinct CDR3 sequences; 20% to 25% are singletons and the top ten take about an eighth. Notes on this clonotype: Antigen: not known.

General study results and limits: Detection of some responders pre-infection suggested pre-existing cross-reactive memory T cells participated.

The clonotype was recovered from an adult woman who had mild COVID-19 (a few samples of this study predate the infection). Cell type and time point are not known. Material: PBMCs or a T cell subset sorted from them (not recorded which). The chain couples TRBV5-4 to TRBJ2-3; D assignment may be TRBD1 or TRBD2 (6 bases each). The CDR3 sequence is CASSLRLLGGRTDTQYF. DNA for the CDR3: TGTGCCAGCAGTCTCCGGTTGTTGGGGGGCCGGACAGATACGCAGTATTTT.